A selection of T cell receptor beta chains follows, all from one sample in a study of shared clonotypes between healthy human individuals. Sequencing used immunoSEQ multiplex PCR; TCRdb keeps in-frame clones, though not all of them. The sample gives about 1 million clones, roughly 80% of which show up once; approximately 1.3% is in the top ten. The sequencing input was memory CD4+ T cells sorted from blood. These receptors were obtained from a man in his late teens or twenties in good health. CDR3s include the opening cysteine and the closing phenylalanine or tryptophan. D genes are given only for firm matches. Expanded clones get a size class; other rows say once, few or many, or leave the size out.

j_call clone_size d_call v_call cdr3_length cdr3_nt cdr3_aa
TRBJ2-5 NA NA TRBV20-1 11 TGCAGTGCTGCCCGGGGGGAGACCCAGTACTTC CSAARGETQYF
TRBJ2-3 NA NA TRBV30 11 TGTGCGGGTAGTCAGGCGGATACGCAGTATTTT CAGSQADTQYF
TRBJ1-2 NA NA TRBV28 13 TGTGCCAGCAGTCCTGACAGAATCTATGGCTACACCTTC CASSPDRIYGYTF
TRBJ1-5 NA NA TRBV6-6 14 TGTGCCAGCAGTTACCTAGAAAGCAATCAGCCCCAGCATTTT CASSYLESNQPQHF
TRBJ2-2 NA NA TRBV19 15 TGTGCCAGCAGGGCAGGGGACCGGGACACCGGGGAGCTGTTTTTT CASRAGDRDTGELFF
TRBJ2-7 NA NA TRBV5-5 14 TGTGCCAGCAGCTTGCTAGGGGGAAACTACGAGCAGTACTTC CASSLLGGNYEQYF
TRBJ1-2 NA NA TRBV4-1 16 TGCGCCAGCAGCCAAGTAGAGGCAGGTAGGGTTGGAGGCTACACCTTC CASSQVEAGRVGGYTF
TRBJ2-4 NA NA TRBV7-2 14 TGTGCCAGCAGCTTACAGGGGGCCAAAAACATTCAGTACTTC CASSLQGAKNIQYF
TRBJ2-2 NA TRBD1 TRBV5-1 14 TGCGCCAGCAGCTTCAACAGGGGCACCGGGGAGCTGTTTTTT CASSFNRGTGELFF
TRBJ2-1 few TRBD2 TRBV6-6 14 TGTGCCAGCTCTCTAGCGGGGTCCTACAATGAGCAGTTCTTC CASSLAGSYNEQFF
TRBJ2-3 NA NA TRBV1 15 TGCACCAGCAGCCAAGATTTTCCCTTTACGGATACGCAGTATTTT CTSSQDFPFTDTQYF
TRBJ1-3 NA NA TRBV9 16 TGTGCCAGCAGCGTAGTGCCAGACTTCTCTGGAAACACCATATATTTT CASSVVPDFSGNTIYF
TRBJ1-6 NA NA TRBV27 17 TGTGCCAGCAGACTTGACCCAGGGAATAAGAGGGATTCACCCCTCCACTTT CASRLDPGNKRDSPLHF
TRBJ2-3 NA NA TRBV20-1 10 TGCAGTGCGGGGTGGGAAACGCAGTATTTT CSAGWETQYF
TRBJ1-2 many NA TRBV9 14 TGTGCCAGCAGCGTAGCCAGGGTTGACTATGGCTACACCTTC CASSVARVDYGYTF
TRBJ2-3 NA NA TRBV30 15 TGTGCCTGGAGTGTAATGATGACCCGCACAGATACGCAGTATTTT CAWSVMMTRTDTQYF
TRBJ1-3 NA NA TRBV4-1 15 TGCGCCAGCAGTCTTACAGCGGCCGCTGGAAACACCATATATTTT CASSLTAAAGNTIYF
TRBJ2-7 NA NA TRBV7-2 15 TGTGCCAGCAGCCTTCCAGGAGGTGGGGCCTACGAGCAGTACTTC CASSLPGGGAYEQYF
TRBJ1-2 NA NA TRBV7-9 15 TGTGCCAGCAGCCCAAACAAGGATCGGGGCTATGGCTACACCTTC CASSPNKDRGYGYTF
TRBJ2-7 few TRBD2 TRBV5-6 18 TGTGCCAGCAGCTTGGTTGGGTGGTTAGCTAGCGGAACCTACGAGCAGTACTTC CASSLVGWLASGTYEQYF
TRBJ1-4 NA NA TRBV28 13 TGTGCCACCATGGGGGGGTTTCGGGAAAAACTGTTTTTT CATMGGFREKLFF
TRBJ2-5 NA NA TRBV6-5 15 TGTGCCAGCAGTGCACCGCGACTTGGGAGGGAGACCCAGTACTTC CASSAPRLGRETQYF
TRBJ1-1 few NA TRBV5-1 12 TGCGCCAGCAGCGGTTTGAACACTGAAGCTTTCTTT CASSGLNTEAFF
TRBJ1-6 NA TRBD1 TRBV9 15 TGTGCCAGCAGCGTAGCTACGGGGCAGGGGGACACCCTCCACTTT CASSVATGQGDTLHF
TRBJ2-1 NA NA TRBV10-3 15 TGTGCCATCAGCCGTAACTTAGCGGAGGGCACTGAGCAGTTCTTC CAISRNLAEGTEQFF
TRBJ1-2 NA NA TRBV5-1 13 TGCGCCAGCAGCTTCGAGGGAATCTATGGCTACACCTTC CASSFEGIYGYTF
TRBJ2-4 NA TRBD2 TRBV7-9 15 TGTGCCAGCAGCCGCAGCGGGGGGTTCAAAAACATTCAGTACTTC CASSRSGGFKNIQYF
TRBJ2-5 NA TRBD1 TRBV2 15 TGTGCCAGCAAGGGCGGGACAGGACGGGTGGAGACCCAGTACTTC CASKGGTGRVETQYF
TRBJ1-2 NA NA TRBV5-6 13 TGTGCCAGCAGACAGAGGGGAGACTATGGCTACACCTTC CASRQRGDYGYTF
TRBJ1-5 NA TRBD1 TRBV19 16 TGTGCCAGTGCCGGGACAGGGGGGAGCAGATATCAGCCCCAGCATTTT CASAGTGGSRYQPQHF
TRBJ1-5 NA NA TRBV6-1 15 TGTGCCAGCAGTGTAGGAGGGGGTAGGGGTCAGCCCCAGCATTTT CASSVGGGRGQPQHF
TRBJ2-3 NA NA TRBV5-1 15 TGCGCCAGCAGGACAGAAGCTGGGATCGCAGATACGCAGTATTTT CASRTEAGIADTQYF
TRBJ2-3 NA TRBD2 TRBV30 17 TGTGCCGCCCACCCGGGACTAGCGGGGGGAATCACAGATACGCAGTATTTT CAAHPGLAGGITDTQYF
TRBJ2-7 once TRBD2 TRBV5-1 15 TGCGCCAGCAGCTTGGCTGTTAGCGGGAGTGGCGAGCAGTACTTC CASSLAVSGSGEQYF
TRBJ2-1 NA TRBD2 TRBV4-1 17 TGCGCCAGCAGCCAAGAATACGGACTAGCGGGATCTAATGAGCAGTTCTTC CASSQEYGLAGSNEQFF
TRBJ2-7 NA TRBD1 TRBV7-2 12 TGTGCCAGCAGCCTCTCATACAGGGGGCTAAACTTC CASSLSYRGLNF
TRBJ1-1 NA NA TRBV2 13 TGTGCCAGCAGTCGTCGACAGTTCACTGAAGCTTTCTTT CASSRRQFTEAFF
TRBJ2-5 NA NA TRBV5-4 13 TGTGCCAGCAGCTTGGTAGGGTGGGAGACCCAGTACTTC CASSLVGWETQYF
TRBJ1-5 few NA TRBV7-8 16 TGTGCCAGCAGCTTATACGTCATAATTAGCAATCAGCCCCAGCATTTT CASSLYVIISNQPQHF
TRBJ2-5 NA NA TRBV30 13 TGTGCCTGGAGTCACGGGGGCGGCGAGACCCAGTACTTC CAWSHGGGETQYF